Listed below are T cell receptor beta chains from one sample, sequenced in a study of human T cells and chemical hapten exposure. TCRdb called the RACE reads again in MiXCR, with one record for every CDR3 protein. This table holds about 260,000 distinct CDR3 sequences, about 8.6% found once. This material consisted of whole blood, taken in connection with sensitization to the hapten diphenylcyclopropenone (DPC). Receptor source: a middle-aged woman with alopecia areata. Some clones in this sample may be carry-over from other donors' samples. CDR3s include the opening cysteine and the closing phenylalanine or tryptophan. A D gene is named only where the DNA matches it firmly. Some rows mark clone size as missing; the rest say once, few, many or name a class of expanded clone.

clone size: few
D gene: .
V gene: TRBV9
J gene: TRBJ1-6
CDR3 protein: CASSLTPGGSPLHF
CDR3 DNA: TGTGCCAGCAGCCTGACTCCCGGGGGATCACCCCTCCACTTT

clone size: .
D gene: .
V gene: TRBV15
J gene: TRBJ1-1
CDR3 protein: CATSRGGPAIWAFF
CDR3 DNA: TGTGCCACCAGCAGAGGCGGTCCCGCAATATGGGCTTTCTTT

clone size: .
D gene: .
V gene: TRBV5-1
J gene: TRBJ2-2
CDR3 protein: CASNQGSNTGELFF
CDR3 DNA: TGCGCCAGCAACCAGGGGTCAAACACCGGGGAGCTGTTTTTT

clone size: .
D gene: TRBD1
V gene: TRBV25-1
J gene: TRBJ1-4
CDR3 protein: CASSDFEDRDEKLFF
CDR3 DNA: TGTGCCAGCAGTGATTTTGAGGACAGGGATGAAAAACTGTTTTTT

clone size: .
D gene: .
V gene: TRBV2
J gene: TRBJ1-5
CDR3 protein: CASSDTSNQPQHF
CDR3 DNA: TGTGCCAGCAGTGACACTAGCAATCAGCCCCAGCATTTT

clone size: few
D gene: .
V gene: TRBV29-1
J gene: TRBJ2-3
CDR3 protein: CSVEAQLTDTQYF
CDR3 DNA: TGCAGCGTTGAAGCACAGCTCACAGATACGCAGTATTTT

clone size: few
D gene: .
V gene: TRBV5-1
J gene: TRBJ2-1
CDR3 protein: CASSFGQLYNEQFF
CDR3 DNA: TGCGCCAGCAGCTTCGGGCAGCTTTACAATGAGCAGTTCTTC

clone size: .
D gene: .
V gene: TRBV20-1
J gene: TRBJ2-7
CDR3 protein: CSAKGEEQYF
CDR3 DNA: TGCAGTGCTAAAGGGGAGGAGCAGTACTTC

clone size: few
D gene: TRBD2
V gene: TRBV4-2
J gene: TRBJ2-7
CDR3 protein: CASSPSLGTSFDEQYF
CDR3 DNA: TGTGCCAGCAGTCCAAGTCTGGGGACTAGCTTTGACGAGCAGTACTTC

clone size: few
D gene: .
V gene: TRBV28
J gene: TRBJ1-6
CDR3 protein: CASSFSTLHF
CDR3 DNA: TGTGCCAGCAGTTTTAGCACCCTCCACTTT

clone size: few
D gene: TRBD2
V gene: TRBV7-3
J gene: TRBJ2-1
CDR3 protein: CASSLIPPSGRRSSYNEQFF
CDR3 DNA: TGTGCCAGCAGCTTAATCCCCCCTAGCGGGAGGCGAAGCTCCTACAATGAGCAGTTCTTC

clone size: many
D gene: .
V gene: TRBV20-1
J gene: TRBJ1-5
CDR3 protein: CSGRDGEISRPQHF
CDR3 DNA: TGCAGTGGACGTGACGGGGAAATATCAAGGCCCCAGCATTTT

clone size: .
D gene: .
V gene: TRBV27
J gene: TRBJ1-1
CDR3 protein: CASSLPGGTEAFF
CDR3 DNA: TGTGCCAGCAGTTTACCAGGCGGCACTGAAGCTTTCTTT

clone size: few
D gene: TRBD1
V gene: TRBV20-1
J gene: TRBJ1-1
CDR3 protein: CSARQGGQATEAFF
CDR3 DNA: TGCAGTGCAAGACAGGGAGGTCAGGCAACTGAAGCTTTCTTT

clone size: many
D gene: TRBD1
V gene: TRBV12-3/TRBV12-4
J gene: TRBJ1-5
CDR3 protein: CASSTTGGWNQPQHF
CDR3 DNA: TGTGCCAGCAGTACCACAGGGGGCTGGAATCAGCCCCAGCATTTT

clone size: .
D gene: TRBD1
V gene: TRBV7-9
J gene: TRBJ2-1
CDR3 protein: CASSVPFRDRGIYNEQFF
CDR3 DNA: TGTGCCAGCAGCGTTCCCTTCAGGGACAGGGGGATCTACAATGAGCAGTTCTTC

clone size: many
D gene: TRBD2
V gene: TRBV7-9
J gene: TRBJ2-1
CDR3 protein: CASSLSGVGENEQFF
CDR3 DNA: TGTGCCAGCAGCCTTAGCGGGGTGGGGGAAAATGAGCAGTTCTTC

clone size: .
D gene: .
V gene: TRBV28
J gene: TRBJ2-1
CDR3 protein: CAGDAAGGSYNEQFF
CDR3 DNA: TGTGCCGGCGATGCAGCGGGTGGCTCCTACAATGAGCAGTTCTTC

clone size: few
D gene: .
V gene: TRBV2
J gene: TRBJ2-2
CDR3 protein: CASSEFGVRLNTGELFF
CDR3 DNA: TGTGCCAGCAGTGAATTTGGGGTCCGCCTGAACACCGGGGAGCTGTTTTTT

clone size: many
D gene: .
V gene: TRBV7-2
J gene: TRBJ2-1
CDR3 protein: CASSSVGTRDEQFF
CDR3 DNA: TGTGCCAGCAGCTCCGTAGGCACCAGGGATGAGCAGTTCTTC

clone size: many
D gene: TRBD2
V gene: TRBV6-5
J gene: TRBJ2-3
CDR3 protein: CASSYSGSPGADTQYF
CDR3 DNA: TGTGCCAGCAGTTACAGCGGGAGCCCTGGGGCAGATACGCAGTATTTT

clone size: .
D gene: .
V gene: TRBV7-9
J gene: TRBJ2-3
CDR3 protein: CASSPGLGDLTDTQYF
CDR3 DNA: TGTGCCAGCAGCCCGGGGCTCGGGGATCTCACAGATACGCAGTATTTT

clone size: few
D gene: TRBD1
V gene: TRBV10-3
J gene: TRBJ2-7
CDR3 protein: CAIQGQGNFYEQYF
CDR3 DNA: TGTGCCATCCAAGGACAGGGAAATTTTTACGAGCAGTACTTC

clone size: many
D gene: .
V gene: TRBV4-2
J gene: TRBJ1-1
CDR3 protein: CASSQDYSNTEAFF
CDR3 DNA: TGTGCCAGCAGCCAAGATTATTCAAACACTGAAGCTTTCTTT

clone size: .
D gene: .
V gene: TRBV7-2
J gene: TRBJ1-5
CDR3 protein: CASSPRGGNSNQPQHF
CDR3 DNA: TGTGCCAGCAGCCCGCGAGGGGGGAATAGCAATCAGCCCCAGCATTTT

clone size: few
D gene: .
V gene: TRBV9
J gene: TRBJ1-1
CDR3 protein: CASSRGPGTAAEAFF
CDR3 DNA: TGTGCCAGCAGCCGAGGACCTGGGACCGCGGCTGAAGCTTTCTTT

clone size: few
D gene: .
V gene: TRBV5-5
J gene: TRBJ1-2
CDR3 protein: CASSLLWPGIYGYTF
CDR3 DNA: TGTGCCAGCAGCCTTCTTTGGCCGGGAATCTATGGCTACACCTTC

clone size: .
D gene: TRBD1
V gene: TRBV24-1
J gene: TRBJ2-7
CDR3 protein: CATSGMTGNSYEQYF
CDR3 DNA: TGTGCCACCAGTGGTATGACAGGGAACTCCTACGAGCAGTACTTC

clone size: many
D gene: .
V gene: TRBV28
J gene: TRBJ1-5
CDR3 protein: CASSPPGGGRQPQHF
CDR3 DNA: TGTGCCAGCAGTCCCCCCGGTGGGGGAAGGCAGCCCCAGCATTTT

clone size: .
D gene: TRBD2
V gene: TRBV5-1
J gene: TRBJ2-3
CDR3 protein: CASSLAGTSGRTADTQYF
CDR3 DNA: TGCGCCAGCAGCTTGGCCGGGACTAGCGGGAGGACGGCAGATACGCAGTATTTT

clone size: .
D gene: TRBD1
V gene: TRBV28
J gene: TRBJ2-7
CDR3 protein: CVSSLGTGGSYEQYF
CDR3 DNA: TGTGTCAGCAGTCTCGGGACAGGGGGCTCCTACGAGCAGTACTTC

clone size: few
D gene: .
V gene: TRBV12-3/TRBV12-4
J gene: TRBJ1-1
CDR3 protein: CASSLFVLRDKAFF
CDR3 DNA: TGTGCCAGCAGTTTGTTTGTTTTACGCGATAAAGCTTTCTTT

clone size: many
D gene: .
V gene: TRBV6-5
J gene: TRBJ2-3
CDR3 protein: CASSWDSRTDTQYF
CDR3 DNA: TGTGCCAGCAGTTGGGACTCCCGCACAGATACGCAGTATTTT

clone size: .
D gene: .
V gene: TRBV20-1
J gene: TRBJ2-1
CDR3 protein: CSRGSSYNEQFF
CDR3 DNA: TGCAGCAGAGGGAGTAGTTACAATGAGCAGTTCTTC

clone size: .
D gene: TRBD1
V gene: TRBV10-3
J gene: TRBJ2-3
CDR3 protein: CAISIGTAGTDTQYF
CDR3 DNA: TGTGCCATCAGCATTGGGACAGCTGGGACAGATACGCAGTATTTT

clone size: few
D gene: .
V gene: TRBV24-1
J gene: TRBJ2-1
CDR3 protein: CATSDYTSNEQFF
CDR3 DNA: TGTGCCACCAGTGATTACACGTCCAATGAGCAGTTCTTC

clone size: many
D gene: .
V gene: TRBV7-3
J gene: TRBJ2-7
CDR3 protein: CASSLLQGNEQYF
CDR3 DNA: TGTGCCAGCAGCTTATTACAGGGAAACGAGCAGTACTTC

clone size: .
D gene: .
V gene: TRBV6-2/TRBV6-3
J gene: TRBJ2-7
CDR3 protein: CASSYRDGYEQYF
CDR3 DNA: TGTGCCAGCAGTTACAGGGATGGGTACGAGCAGTACTTC

clone size: .
D gene: .
V gene: TRBV11-2
J gene: TRBJ2-3
CDR3 protein: CASSLDRLRDTQYF
CDR3 DNA: TGTGCCAGCAGCTTAGATCGGCTGAGAGATACGCAGTATTTT

clone size: .
D gene: TRBD2
V gene: TRBV4-1
J gene: TRBJ2-1
CDR3 protein: CASTFSGRLHEQFF
CDR3 DNA: TGCGCCAGCACATTTAGCGGGAGACTGCATGAGCAGTTCTTC